The TCR beta chain under discussion was sequenced for a study of vaccination and CD4 T cells after COVID-19 (dated 2022 in TCRdb). For the wider study: Every convalescent patient had a positive nasal swab PCR test for SARS-CoV-2, with mild disease in roughly nine patients and severe disease in one. The convalescent cohort comprised six males and four females, including two Hispanic individuals, seven Caucasians, two Asians and one multiracial person. Each participant got two doses of either the Pfizer-BioNTech BNT162b2 vaccine (n=8) or the Moderna mRNA-1273 vaccine (n=2). Post-COVID blood samples were collected from convalescent patients a median of approximately 93 days after diagnosis, with a range of roughly 30 to 161 days. Post-vaccine blood samples were collected a median of about 66 days after the second vaccine dose, ranging from roughly 13 to 250 days. Overlapping spike peptide pools from SARS-CoV-2 and from the common cold coronaviruses HCoV-NL63, HCoV-OC43 and HCoV-229E were used as culture stimuli. Control cultures received a CEFX viral epitope pool as the positive control, an HIV-1 Nef peptide pool as the negative control, or no peptide. In around nine COVID-19 convalescent patients and a few infection-naive healthy vaccine recipients, the spike-specific CD4+ TCR repertoire before mRNA vaccination was compared with the repertoire after mRNA vaccination.

This specimen's treatment or condition label, per the study, means: roughly 10-day PBMC culture with coronavirus spike peptide pools or control peptides (ViraFEST assay). The ViraFEST assay was used in the study, in which antigen-specific T cells were expanded with peptide pools and expanded clonotypes were subsequently identified by TCR sequencing. The convalescent patients' positive SARS-CoV-2 PCR tests were from March to December 2020, which was before the Alpha, Beta and Delta variants emerged in the United States. Two million PBMCs per well were cultured in IMDM with roughly 5% human AB serum and roughly 9.3 IU/ml IL-2, plus 10 ug/ml peptide pools. On days 3 and 7, half of the culture medium was replaced with fresh IL-2-containing medium. After more than 8 days of culture, CD4+ T cells were isolated by negative selection using the EasySep CD4+ T cell isolation kit. PBMCs were separated from whole blood using Ficoll-Paque Plus gradient centrifugation and then either used fresh or cryopreserved at -140C. Each culture condition was generally run in triplicate wells.

Study-wide conclusions, independent of this receptor: Of the vaccine-specific clones found in convalescent patients, nearly all (304 of 307) were mono-reactive for SARS-CoV-2 spike instead of being cross-reactive with common cold coronaviruses. The median count of SARS-CoV-2-reactive clonotypes went up from roughly 21 after infection to about 41 after vaccination, although the change was not significant. Among convalescent patients, a median around 89% of the SARS-CoV-2-reactive clones seen after vaccination appeared only after vaccination, which suggests priming specific to the vaccine. Relatively few convalescent patients were included in the study, and early timepoints after natural infection were not analyzed.

Points on this clonotype: This clone's antigen is unknown. No qualities accompany the bases; no much larger clone lies one base away.

The library was prepared using PCR. DNA from cultured CD4+ T cells underwent TCR sequencing with the Oncomine TCR Beta short-read assay at the Johns Hopkins FTIC core. The QIAamp micro DNA kit was used to extract genomic DNA from the cultured CD4+ T cells. Oncomine TCR Beta libraries from cultured CD4+ T cells were pooled using unique dual indexes and sequenced on an Illumina iSeq 100. Per the original workflow: Non-productive sequences were filtered out, and CDR3s that did not start with C, did not end with F or W, or were shorter than 7 amino acids were discarded. The MANAFEST web application was used to identify antigen-specific clonotypes by comparing peptide-stimulated wells against reference wells and other culture wells. To be called positive, a clone needed an FDR below 0.05, an odds ratio above 5, and a productive frequency above 0.1% in at least two of three replicate wells. A clonotype counted as cross-reactive if it showed significant expansion both in the SARS-CoV-2 spike wells and in at least one common cold coronavirus spike condition. CDR3 homology was assessed with Levenshtein distances (stringdist) and unrooted phylogenetic trees (ape) in R version 3.6.1. TCRdb passed the public sequencing reads through fastp at Q25 and MiXCR, retaining productive beta sequences. All rows with the same CDR3 protein become a single entry with the most common DNA and genes. The V and J calls and clone size are TCRdb's, not the authors'. This sample holds 15,000 to 20,000 distinct CDR3 sequences; approximately 58% were observed only once. Less than 5.5% of the sample is held by the ten biggest clonotypes.

The sequence derives from a human donor who had recovered from COVID-19. Sequencing used CD4+ T cells from blood, cultured in vitro, obtained after SARS-CoV-2 vaccination.

The sequenced DNA is TGTGCCAGCAGCCCTGACAGGGGGTCACGCCAAGAGACCCAGTACTTC. Its product reads: CASSPDRGSRQETQYF. Recombination joined TRBV7-2 with TRBJ2-5; TRBD1 agrees with 9 junctional bases. The CDR3 starts with the cysteine, ends with the phenylalanine, and has 16 residues. The only DNA kept is the CDR3, 48 bases in frame from the first base. The germline V and J ends show losses of 5 bases and 1 base respectively, and no gene match explains 8 bases of the junction. The germline V gene specifies SGHTA as CDR1 and FQGNSA as CDR2.